The rows below give T cell receptor beta chains drawn from one sample of a study of radiation and T cells in renal cell carcinoma. Repertoires were generated with immunoSEQ multiplex PCR, while TCRdb's copy carries only in-frame clones and drops some. The table records more than 60,000 clones, approximately 87% of them present only once. This material consisted of blood, taken from a patient whose treatment included radiotherapy and nephrectomy. These receptors were taken from a woman in her sixties with renal cell carcinoma. Both conserved end residues are part of each CDR3. The order of the fields is clone size, J gene, D gene, V gene, CDR3 DNA, CDR3 protein. D genes are given only for firm matches. Where a row states a size, it is once, few, many or the class of an expanded clone; other rows omit it.

size: -
J: TRBJ2-7
D: -
V: TRBV7-9
DNA: TGTGCCAGCAGCCCCACCCGCGGTCCTAACGAGCAGTACTTC
CDR3: CASSPTRGPNEQYF

size: -
J: TRBJ1-1
D: -
V: TRBV11-2
DNA: TGTGCCAGCAGCTTAGATCAGGGGCCGGTCACTGAAGCTTTCTTT
CDR3: CASSLDQGPVTEAFF

size: few
J: TRBJ1-3
D: -
V: TRBV7-2
DNA: TGTGCCAGCAGCTTCGGGGGGGCTTCTGGAAACACCATATATTTT
CDR3: CASSFGGASGNTIYF

size: once
J: TRBJ2-7
D: -
V: TRBV9
DNA: TGTGCCAGCAGCGTAGGTCGGGACTACGAGCAGTACTTC
CDR3: CASSVGRDYEQYF

size: -
J: TRBJ1-4
D: -
V: TRBV28
DNA: TGTGCCAGCAACGAGCTCGGGGTACCGACTAATGAAAAACTGTTTTTT
CDR3: CASNELGVPTNEKLFF

size: few
J: TRBJ2-7
D: -
V: TRBV10-3
DNA: TGTGCCATCAGTGAGTCACGGGACTCCGACGAGCAGTACTTC
CDR3: CAISESRDSDEQYF

size: -
J: TRBJ1-2
D: -
V: TRBV5-4
DNA: TGTGCCAGCAGCTTGGGACAGTCCTATGGCTACACCTTC
CDR3: CASSLGQSYGYTF

size: once
J: TRBJ2-7
D: TRBD1
V: TRBV10-3
DNA: TGTGCCATCAGTGGAAGGGACAGCTCCTTCCAGTACTTC
CDR3: CAISGRDSSFQYF

size: -
J: TRBJ2-6
D: -
V: TRBV7-9
DNA: TGTGCCAGCAGCTCCTTGGTGGGGACCTACTCTGTAGGGGCCAACGTCCTGACTTTC
CDR3: CASSSLVGTYSVGANVLTF

size: -
J: TRBJ1-4
D: -
V: TRBV4-1
DNA: TGCGCCAGCAGCCAAGTGGGGAGGGGAGGAAACGAAAAACTGTTTTTT
CDR3: CASSQVGRGGNEKLFF

size: -
J: TRBJ1-2
D: -
V: TRBV7-9
DNA: TGTGCCAGCAGCTTAGCGGACGGTAACTATGGCTACACCTTC
CDR3: CASSLADGNYGYTF

size: -
J: TRBJ2-7
D: -
V: TRBV28
DNA: TGTGCCAGCATTTCCGGGGGGGACAGCTCCTACGAGCAGTACTTC
CDR3: CASISGGDSSYEQYF

size: -
J: TRBJ2-3
D: TRBD2
V: TRBV5-4
DNA: TGTGCCAGCAGCTTACGACTAGCGGGGATGGGCACAGATACGCAGTATTTT
CDR3: CASSLRLAGMGTDTQYF

size: -
J: TRBJ2-3
D: -
V: TRBV5-1
DNA: TGCGCCAGCAGGACTGAAAGCACAGATACGCAGTATTTT
CDR3: CASRTESTDTQYF

size: once
J: TRBJ2-7
D: TRBD2
V: TRBV4-3
DNA: TGCGCCAGCAGCCAAGACCTAGCGGGAGAGATAGAGCAGTACTTC
CDR3: CASSQDLAGEIEQYF

size: few
J: TRBJ1-1
D: -
V: TRBV7-9
DNA: TGTGCCAGCAGCTTAGCGACAACGGCTGAAGCTTTCTTT
CDR3: CASSLATTAEAFF

size: -
J: TRBJ1-5
D: -
V: TRBV5-6
DNA: TGTGCCAGCAGCTTGGCGGGCAATCAGCCCCAGCATTTT
CDR3: CASSLAGNQPQHF

size: -
J: TRBJ2-5
D: TRBD2
V: TRBV7-2
DNA: TGTGCCAGCAGCCTCCTTCCTCCGACTAGCGGGAGTGGCGAGACCCAGTACTTC
CDR3: CASSLLPPTSGSGETQYF

size: -
J: TRBJ2-1
D: -
V: TRBV7-9
DNA: TGTGCCAGCAGCTTAGGCCGGGACTCCACGGAGGAGCAGTTCTTC
CDR3: CASSLGRDSTEEQFF

size: -
J: TRBJ2-3
D: TRBD2
V: TRBV9
DNA: TGTGCCAGCAGTCCTTTTGTAGCGGGGGGTGGAACAGATACGCAGTATTTT
CDR3: CASSPFVAGGGTDTQYF

size: -
J: TRBJ1-1
D: -
V: TRBV28
DNA: TGTGCCAGCAGTAGCCGTGGCGAAGCTTTCTTT
CDR3: CASSSRGEAFF

size: -
J: TRBJ2-4
D: TRBD1
V: TRBV19
DNA: TGTGCCAGTACCGAGATGACAGGGGGAAACATTCAGTACTTC
CDR3: CASTEMTGGNIQYF

size: few
J: TRBJ2-1
D: TRBD2
V: TRBV19
DNA: TGTGCCAGTAGTAAGGGACTAGCGGGACGATACAATGAGCAGTTCTTC
CDR3: CASSKGLAGRYNEQFF

size: once
J: TRBJ2-1
D: -
V: TRBV7-3
DNA: TGTGCCAGCAGCCAGAACCGGGATGAGCAGTTCTTC
CDR3: CASSQNRDEQFF

size: -
J: TRBJ1-6
D: -
V: TRBV11-2
DNA: TGTGCCAGCAGCTTAGATCCTGGACCCAATTCACCCCTCCACTTT
CDR3: CASSLDPGPNSPLHF

size: -
J: TRBJ2-2
D: TRBD1
V: TRBV2
DNA: TGTGCCAGCAGTGATGGACAGGGCCCCGGGGAGCTGTTTTTT
CDR3: CASSDGQGPGELFF

size: -
J: TRBJ2-2
D: -
V: TRBV11-2
DNA: TGTGCCAGCAGCCCTCAGGGGACCGGGGAGCTGTTTTTT
CDR3: CASSPQGTGELFF

size: -
J: TRBJ2-5
D: TRBD2
V: TRBV5-1
DNA: TGCGCCAGCAGCTTGGAGGGAGGGGTAGAGACCCAGTACTTC
CDR3: CASSLEGGVETQYF

size: few
J: TRBJ1-1
D: -
V: TRBV29-1
DNA: TGCAGCGCCTACAGGGAAGAAGACACTGAAGCTTTCTTT
CDR3: CSAYREEDTEAFF

size: -
J: TRBJ2-7
D: -
V: TRBV6-1
DNA: TGTGCCAGCAGTAGGGACTTTGCCTACGAGCAGTACTTC
CDR3: CASSRDFAYEQYF

size: -
J: TRBJ2-2
D: -
V: TRBV9
DNA: TGTGCCAGCATGGAGGGGGCCGGCACCGGGGAGCTGTTTTTT
CDR3: CASMEGAGTGELFF

size: -
J: TRBJ1-1
D: -
V: TRBV29-1
DNA: TGCAGCGTTGTGGTACAGCAGAACACTGAAGCTTTCTTT
CDR3: CSVVVQQNTEAFF

size: once
J: TRBJ2-7
D: TRBD2
V: TRBV9
DNA: TGTGCCAGCAGCGTAGGTAGTAGCGGGACCTACGAGCAGTACTTC
CDR3: CASSVGSSGTYEQYF

size: few
J: TRBJ1-1
D: -
V: TRBV2
DNA: TGTGCCAGCAGTGGGGGTAGGGCCACTGAAGCTTTCTTT
CDR3: CASSGGRATEAFF

size: -
J: TRBJ2-7
D: -
V: TRBV7-9
DNA: TGTGCCAGCAGCTTATCCCCGCACGAGCAGTACTTC
CDR3: CASSLSPHEQYF

size: -
J: TRBJ2-2
D: TRBD1
V: TRBV9
DNA: TGTGCCAGCAGCGGCCGGGACAGGGAGTTCGGGGAGCTGTTTTTT
CDR3: CASSGRDREFGELFF

size: -
J: TRBJ1-5
D: -
V: TRBV28
DNA: TGTGCCAGCAGTTTCCGGACAGTCGTTGATCAGCCCCAGCATTTT
CDR3: CASSFRTVVDQPQHF

size: -
J: TRBJ1-4
D: TRBD1
V: TRBV5-4
DNA: TGTGCCAGCAGCAAACGGGACAGGGTGGATAATGAAAAACTGTTTTTT
CDR3: CASSKRDRVDNEKLFF

size: -
J: TRBJ1-2
D: -
V: TRBV6-1
DNA: TGTGCCAGCAGTGACTACAAGGGGTATGGCTACACCTTC
CDR3: CASSDYKGYGYTF

size: -
J: TRBJ1-3
D: TRBD1
V: TRBV19
DNA: TGTGCCAGTAGTTCGGACAGGGGGTCAGGAAACACCATATATTTT
CDR3: CASSSDRGSGNTIYF

size: -
J: TRBJ2-3
D: TRBD2
V: TRBV4-3
DNA: TGCGCCAGCAGCCAAGACCTCGCCAGGGGACTTAGCGGGGACCGAGATACGCAGTATTTT
CDR3: CASSQDLARGLSGDRDTQYF

size: -
J: TRBJ2-7
D: TRBD1
V: TRBV28
DNA: TGTGCCAGCAGTTTAAAACGCGACAGGGGCTACGAGCAGTACTTC
CDR3: CASSLKRDRGYEQYF

size: -
J: TRBJ1-2
D: TRBD1
V: TRBV19
DNA: TGTGCCAGTAGTAAACAGGGGGCCTATGGCTACACCTTC
CDR3: CASSKQGAYGYTF

size: -
J: TRBJ2-7
D: -
V: TRBV6-5
DNA: TGTGCCACCCGGCAGGGCTCCTACGAGCAGTACTTC
CDR3: CATRQGSYEQYF

size: -
J: TRBJ2-5
D: -
V: TRBV7-9
DNA: TGTGCCAGCAGCCCGTTGGCGGGCCCCTCCGAGACCCAGTACTTC
CDR3: CASSPLAGPSETQYF

size: -
J: TRBJ2-7
D: TRBD1
V: TRBV6-5
DNA: TGTGCCAGCACCCGAGGAGGGACAGGGTTCGACGAGCAGTACTTC
CDR3: CASTRGGTGFDEQYF